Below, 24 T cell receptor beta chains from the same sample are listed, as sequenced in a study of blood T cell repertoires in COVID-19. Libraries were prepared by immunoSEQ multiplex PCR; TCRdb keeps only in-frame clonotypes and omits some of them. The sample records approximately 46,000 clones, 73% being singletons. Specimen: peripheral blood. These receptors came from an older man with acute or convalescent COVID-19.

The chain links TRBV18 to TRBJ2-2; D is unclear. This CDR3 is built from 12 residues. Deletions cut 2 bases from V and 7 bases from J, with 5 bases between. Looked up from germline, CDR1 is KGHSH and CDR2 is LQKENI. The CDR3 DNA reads TGTGCCAGCTCACCAAGCCGCGGGGAGCTGTTTTTT. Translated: CASSPSRGELFF. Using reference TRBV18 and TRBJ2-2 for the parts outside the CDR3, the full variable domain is NAGVMQNPRHLVRRRGQEARLRCSPMKGHSHVYWYRQLPEEGLKFMVYLQKENIIDESGMPKERFSAEFPKEGPSILRIQQVVRGDSAAYFCASSPSRGELFFGEGSRLTVL.

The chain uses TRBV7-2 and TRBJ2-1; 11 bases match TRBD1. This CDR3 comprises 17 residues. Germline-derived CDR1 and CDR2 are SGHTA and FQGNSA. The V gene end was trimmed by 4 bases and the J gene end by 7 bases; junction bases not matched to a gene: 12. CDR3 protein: CASSWRTGGLGQNEQFF. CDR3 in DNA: TGTGCCAGCAGCTGGCGGACAGGGGGCCTGGGGCAAAATGAGCAGTTCTTC. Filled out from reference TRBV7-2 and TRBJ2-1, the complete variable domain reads GAGVSQSPSNKVTEKGKDVELRCDPISGHTALYWYRQSLGQGLEFLIYFQGNSAPDKSGLPSDRFSAERTGGSVSTLTIQRTQQEDSAVYLCASSWRTGGLGQNEQFFGPGTRLTVL.

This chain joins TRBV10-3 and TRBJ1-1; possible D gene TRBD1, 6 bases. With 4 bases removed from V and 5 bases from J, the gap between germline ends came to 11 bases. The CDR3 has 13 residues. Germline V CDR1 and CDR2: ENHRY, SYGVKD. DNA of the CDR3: TGTGCCATCAGTGTTCAGGGGCCAACTGAAGCTTTCTTT. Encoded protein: CAISVQGPTEAFF.

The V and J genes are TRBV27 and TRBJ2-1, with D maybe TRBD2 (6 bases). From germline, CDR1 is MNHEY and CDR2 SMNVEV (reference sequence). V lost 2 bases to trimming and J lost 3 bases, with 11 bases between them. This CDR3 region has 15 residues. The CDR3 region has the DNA TGTGCCAGCAGTTTAGGAGGGTTCCTCTACAATGAGCAGTTCTTC. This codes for CASSLGGFLYNEQFF.

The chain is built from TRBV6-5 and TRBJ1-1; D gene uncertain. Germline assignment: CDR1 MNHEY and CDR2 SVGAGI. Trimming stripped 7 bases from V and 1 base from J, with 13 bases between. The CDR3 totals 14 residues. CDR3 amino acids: CASKSGPGNTEAFF. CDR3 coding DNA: TGTGCCAGCAAGTCAGGCCCCGGGAACACTGAAGCTTTCTTT.

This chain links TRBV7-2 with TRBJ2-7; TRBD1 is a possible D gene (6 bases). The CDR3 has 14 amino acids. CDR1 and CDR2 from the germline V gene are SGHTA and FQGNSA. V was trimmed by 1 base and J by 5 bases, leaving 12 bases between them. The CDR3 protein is CASSLGGRGNEQYF. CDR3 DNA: TGTGCCAGCAGCTTAGGGGGCAGGGGCAACGAGCAGTACTTC.

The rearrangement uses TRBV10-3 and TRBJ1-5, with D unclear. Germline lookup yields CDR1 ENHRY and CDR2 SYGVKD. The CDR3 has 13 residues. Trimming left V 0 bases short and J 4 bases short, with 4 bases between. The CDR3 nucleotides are TGTGCCATCAGTGAGTCTGCGAATCAGCCCCAGCATTTT. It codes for CAISESANQPQHF.

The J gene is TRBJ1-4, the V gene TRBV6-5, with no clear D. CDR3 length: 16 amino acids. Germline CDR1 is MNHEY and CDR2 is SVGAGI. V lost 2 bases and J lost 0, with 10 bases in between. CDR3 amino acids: CASSYGQNSTNEKLFF. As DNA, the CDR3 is TGTGCCAGCAGTTACGGGCAGAATTCAACTAATGAAAAACTGTTTTTT.

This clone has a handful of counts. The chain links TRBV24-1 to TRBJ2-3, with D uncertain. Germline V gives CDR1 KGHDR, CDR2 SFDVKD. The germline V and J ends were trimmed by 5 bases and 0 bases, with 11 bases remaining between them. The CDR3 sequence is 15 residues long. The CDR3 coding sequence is TGTGCCACCAGTGCTTCGCGGTTAAGCACAGATACGCAGTATTTT. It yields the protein CATSASRLSTDTQYF.

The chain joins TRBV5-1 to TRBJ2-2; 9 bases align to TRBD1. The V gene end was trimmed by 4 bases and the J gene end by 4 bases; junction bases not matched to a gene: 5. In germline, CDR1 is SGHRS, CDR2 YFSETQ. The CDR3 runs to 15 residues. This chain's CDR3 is CASSATGGITGELFF. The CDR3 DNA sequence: TGCGCCAGCAGCGCGACAGGGGGAATCACCGGGGAGCTGTTTTTT.

The CDR3 nucleotides read TGTGCCAGCAGCACCCGACTAGCGGGAGTGGGTACAGATACGCAGTATTTT. Translated, it gives CASSTRLAGVGTDTQYF. The rearrangement uses TRBV3-1 (or the pseudogene TRBV3-2) and TRBJ2-3, with 12 nucleotides matching TRBD2. CDR3 length: 17 amino acids. V shed 5 bases and J 3 bases; nucleotides not matched to a gene: 9. Looked up from germline, CDR1 is LGHDT and CDR2 is YNNKEL (reference sequence).

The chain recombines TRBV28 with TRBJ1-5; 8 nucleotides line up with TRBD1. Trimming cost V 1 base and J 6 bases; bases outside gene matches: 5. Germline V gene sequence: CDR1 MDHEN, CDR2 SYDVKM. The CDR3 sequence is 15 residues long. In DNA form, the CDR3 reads TGTGCCAGCAGTTTATACCGGACAGGGACTCAGCCCCAGCATTTT. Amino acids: CASSLYRTGTQPQHF.

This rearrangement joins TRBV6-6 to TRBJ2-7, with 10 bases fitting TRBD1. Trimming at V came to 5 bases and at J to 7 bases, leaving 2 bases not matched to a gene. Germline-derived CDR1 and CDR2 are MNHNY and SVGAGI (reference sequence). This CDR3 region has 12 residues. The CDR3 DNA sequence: TGTGCCAGCAGTGACAGGGGGCAAGAGCAGTACTTC. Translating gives CASSDRGQEQYF.

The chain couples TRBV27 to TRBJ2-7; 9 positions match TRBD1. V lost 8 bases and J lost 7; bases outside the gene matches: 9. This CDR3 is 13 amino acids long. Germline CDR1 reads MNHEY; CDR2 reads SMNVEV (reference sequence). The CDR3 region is CASWTGATGEQYF. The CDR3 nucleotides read TGTGCCAGCTGGACAGGGGCGACGGGAGAGCAGTACTTC.

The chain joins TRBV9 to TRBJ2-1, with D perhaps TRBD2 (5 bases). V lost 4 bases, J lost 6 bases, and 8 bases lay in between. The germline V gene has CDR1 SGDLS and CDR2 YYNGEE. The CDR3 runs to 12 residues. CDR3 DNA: TGTGCCAGCAGCACGGGAACCAATGAGCAGTTCTTC. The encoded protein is CASSTGTNEQFF.

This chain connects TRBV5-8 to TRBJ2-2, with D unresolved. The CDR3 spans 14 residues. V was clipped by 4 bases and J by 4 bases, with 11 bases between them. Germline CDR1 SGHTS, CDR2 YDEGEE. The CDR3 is CASSAIFPTGELFF. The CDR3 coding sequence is TGTGCCAGCAGCGCGATTTTTCCCACCGGGGAGCTGTTTTTT.

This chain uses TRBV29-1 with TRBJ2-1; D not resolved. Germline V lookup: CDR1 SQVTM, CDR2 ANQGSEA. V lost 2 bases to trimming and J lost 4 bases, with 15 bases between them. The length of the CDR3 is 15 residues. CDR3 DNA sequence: TGCAGCGTTGAATTTTTGCGGAAAACTTACAATGAGCAGTTCTTC. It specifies CSVEFLRKTYNEQFF.

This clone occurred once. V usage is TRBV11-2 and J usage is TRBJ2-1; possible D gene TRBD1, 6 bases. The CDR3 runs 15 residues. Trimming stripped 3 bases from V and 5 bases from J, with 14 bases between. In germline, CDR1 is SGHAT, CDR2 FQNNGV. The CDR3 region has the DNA TGTGCCAGCAGCTTCACAGGGTACCCCAACAATGAGCAGTTCTTC. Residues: CASSFTGYPNNEQFF.

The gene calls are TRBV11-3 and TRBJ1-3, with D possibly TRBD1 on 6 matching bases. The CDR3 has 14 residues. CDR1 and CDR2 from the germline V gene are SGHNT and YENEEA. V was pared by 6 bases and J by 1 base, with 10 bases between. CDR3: CASSGTGSGNTIYF. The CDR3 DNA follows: TGTGCCAGCAGTGGAACAGGGTCTGGAAACACCATATATTTT. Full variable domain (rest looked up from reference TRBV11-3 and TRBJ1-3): EAGVVQSPRYKIIEKKQPVAFWCNPISGHNTLYWYLQNLGQGPELLIRYENEEAVDDSQLPKDRFSAERLKGVDSTLKIQPAELGDSAVYLCASSGTGSGNTIYFGEGSWLTVV.

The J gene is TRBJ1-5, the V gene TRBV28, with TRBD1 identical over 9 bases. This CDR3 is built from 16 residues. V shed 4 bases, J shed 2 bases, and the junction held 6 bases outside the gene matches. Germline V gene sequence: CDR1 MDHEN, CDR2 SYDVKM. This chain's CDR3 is CASSSYRGLGNQPQHF. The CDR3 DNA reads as TGTGCCAGCAGTTCCTACAGGGGGCTAGGCAATCAGCCCCAGCATTTT.

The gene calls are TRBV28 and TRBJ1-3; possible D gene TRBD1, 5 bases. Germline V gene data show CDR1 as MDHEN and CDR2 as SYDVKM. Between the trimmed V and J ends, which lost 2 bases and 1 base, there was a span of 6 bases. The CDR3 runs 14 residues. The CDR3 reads CASSLRGSGNTIYF. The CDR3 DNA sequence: TGTGCCAGCAGTTTACGGGGGTCTGGAAACACCATATATTTT.

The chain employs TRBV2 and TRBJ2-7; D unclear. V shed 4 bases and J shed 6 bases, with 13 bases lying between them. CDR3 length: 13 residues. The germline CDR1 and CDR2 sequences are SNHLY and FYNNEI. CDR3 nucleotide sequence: TGTGCCAGCAGTGGTCTGCTCCCGGGCGAGCAGTACTTC. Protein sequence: CASSGLLPGEQYF. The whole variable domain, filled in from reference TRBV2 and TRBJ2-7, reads EPEVTQTPSHQVTQMGQEVILRCVPISNHLYFYWYRQILGQKVEFLVSFYNNEISEKSEIFDDQFSVERPDGSNFTLKIRSTKLEDSAMYFCASSGLLPGEQYFGPGTRLTVT.

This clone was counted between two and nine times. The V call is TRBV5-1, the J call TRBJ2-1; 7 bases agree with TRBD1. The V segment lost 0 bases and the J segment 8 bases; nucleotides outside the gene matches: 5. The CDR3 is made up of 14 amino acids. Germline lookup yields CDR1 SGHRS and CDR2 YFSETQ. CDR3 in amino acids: CASSLGDRVDEQFF. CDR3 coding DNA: TGCGCCAGCAGCTTGGGTGACAGGGTCGATGAGCAGTTCTTC.

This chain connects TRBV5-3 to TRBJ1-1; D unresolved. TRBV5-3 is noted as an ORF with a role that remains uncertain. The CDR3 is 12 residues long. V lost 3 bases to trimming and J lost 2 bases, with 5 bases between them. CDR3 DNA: TGTGCCAGAAGCTGGGCCAACACTGAAGCTTTCTTT. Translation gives CARSWANTEAFF.